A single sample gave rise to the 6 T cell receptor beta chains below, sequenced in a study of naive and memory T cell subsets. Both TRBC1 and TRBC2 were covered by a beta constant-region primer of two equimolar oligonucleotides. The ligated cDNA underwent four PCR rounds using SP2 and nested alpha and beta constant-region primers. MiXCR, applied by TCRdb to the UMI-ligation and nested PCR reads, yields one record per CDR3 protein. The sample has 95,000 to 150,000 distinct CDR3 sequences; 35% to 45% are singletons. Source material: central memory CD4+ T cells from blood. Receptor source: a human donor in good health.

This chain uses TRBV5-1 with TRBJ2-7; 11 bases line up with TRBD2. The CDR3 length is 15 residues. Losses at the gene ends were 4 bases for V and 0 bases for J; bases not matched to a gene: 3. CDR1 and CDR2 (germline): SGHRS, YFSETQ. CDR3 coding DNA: TGCGCCAGCAGCGGGCTAGCGGGAGGCTCCTACGAGCAGTACTTC. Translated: CASSGLAGGSYEQYF.

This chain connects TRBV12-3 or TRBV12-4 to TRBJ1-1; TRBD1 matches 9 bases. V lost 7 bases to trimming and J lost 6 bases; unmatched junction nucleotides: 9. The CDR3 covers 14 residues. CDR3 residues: CASTQTGGVAEAFF. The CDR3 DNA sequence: TGTGCCAGCACGCAAACAGGGGGCGTCGCTGAAGCTTTCTTT.

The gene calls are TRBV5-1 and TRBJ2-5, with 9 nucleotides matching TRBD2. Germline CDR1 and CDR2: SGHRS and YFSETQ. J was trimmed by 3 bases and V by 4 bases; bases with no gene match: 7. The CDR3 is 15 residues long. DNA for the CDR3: TGCGCCAGCAGCATGACTAGCGGATCAAAAGAGACCCAGTACTTC. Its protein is CASSMTSGSKETQYF.

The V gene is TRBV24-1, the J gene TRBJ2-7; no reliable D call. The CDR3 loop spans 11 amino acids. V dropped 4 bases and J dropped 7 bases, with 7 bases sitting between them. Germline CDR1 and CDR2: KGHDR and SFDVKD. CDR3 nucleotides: TGTGCCACCAGTGAAGGACGGGAGCAGTACTTC. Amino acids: CATSEGREQYF.

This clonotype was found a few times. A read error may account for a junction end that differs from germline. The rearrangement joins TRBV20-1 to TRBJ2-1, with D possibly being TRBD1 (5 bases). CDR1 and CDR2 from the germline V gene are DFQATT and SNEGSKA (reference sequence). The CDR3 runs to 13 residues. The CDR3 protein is CSARDSLAWEQFF. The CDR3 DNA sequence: TGCAGTGCCAGAGACAGTTTGGCTTGGGAGCAGTTCTTC.

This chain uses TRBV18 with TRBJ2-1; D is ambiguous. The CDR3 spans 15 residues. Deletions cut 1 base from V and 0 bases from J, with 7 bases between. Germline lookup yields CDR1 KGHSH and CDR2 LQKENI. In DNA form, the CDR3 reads TGTGCCAGCTCACCACAGGTCGGCTCCTACAATGAGCAGTTCTTC. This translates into CASSPQVGSYNEQFF. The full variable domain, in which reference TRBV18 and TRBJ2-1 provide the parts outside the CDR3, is NAGVMQNPRHLVRRRGQEARLRCSPMKGHSHVYWYRQLPEEGLKFMVYLQKENIIDESGMPKERFSAEFPKEGPSILRIQQVVRGDSAAYFCASSPQVGSYNEQFFGPGTRLTVL.